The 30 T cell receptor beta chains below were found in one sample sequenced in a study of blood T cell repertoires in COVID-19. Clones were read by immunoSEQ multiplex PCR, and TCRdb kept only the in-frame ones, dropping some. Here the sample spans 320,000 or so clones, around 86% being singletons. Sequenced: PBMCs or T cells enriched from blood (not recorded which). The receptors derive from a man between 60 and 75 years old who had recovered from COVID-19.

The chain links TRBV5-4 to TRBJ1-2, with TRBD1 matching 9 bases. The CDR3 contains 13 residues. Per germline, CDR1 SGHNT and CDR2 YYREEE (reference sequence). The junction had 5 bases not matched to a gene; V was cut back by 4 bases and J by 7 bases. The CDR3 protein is CASSRDRESGYTF. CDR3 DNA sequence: TGTGCCAGCAGCCGGGACAGGGAATCTGGCTACACCTTC.

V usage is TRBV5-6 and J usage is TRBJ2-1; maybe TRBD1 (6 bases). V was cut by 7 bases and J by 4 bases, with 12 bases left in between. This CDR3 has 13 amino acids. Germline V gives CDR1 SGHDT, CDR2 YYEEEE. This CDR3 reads CASQMDSYNEQFF. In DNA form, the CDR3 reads TGTGCCAGCCAAATGGACAGTTACAATGAGCAGTTCTTC.

CDR3 bases: TGTGCCAGTAAAGGGGGGGGGCAGGGCGTCAATCAGCCCCAGCATTTT. Residues: CASKGGGQGVNQPQHF. The rearrangement links TRBV19 to TRBJ1-5; D is possibly TRBD1 (6 bases). The CDR3 runs to 16 residues. Germline V CDR1 and CDR2: LNHDA, SQIVND (reference sequence). The germline V and J ends were trimmed by 7 bases and 3 bases, with 19 bases remaining between them.

The DNA for the CDR3 is TGTGCCAGCAGTTACTCTGGCACAACTAATGAAAAACTGTTTTTT. Protein sequence: CASSYSGTTNEKLFF. The chain carries TRBV6-5 and TRBJ1-4; D remains unclear. Germline lookup yields CDR1 MNHEY and CDR2 SVGAGI. V dropped 0 bases and J dropped 0 bases, with 5 bases sitting between them. This CDR3 contains 15 residues.

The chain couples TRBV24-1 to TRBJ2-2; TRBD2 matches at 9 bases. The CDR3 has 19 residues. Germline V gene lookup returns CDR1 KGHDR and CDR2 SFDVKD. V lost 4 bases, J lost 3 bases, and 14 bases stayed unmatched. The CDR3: CATSETKGGRAPYTGELFF. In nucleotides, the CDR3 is TGTGCCACCAGTGAAACCAAGGGCGGGAGGGCCCCGTACACCGGGGAGCTGTTTTTT.

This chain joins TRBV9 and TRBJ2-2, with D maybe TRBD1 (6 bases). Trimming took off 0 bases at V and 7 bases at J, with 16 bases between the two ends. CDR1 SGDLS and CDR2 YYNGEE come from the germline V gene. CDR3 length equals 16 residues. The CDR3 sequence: CASSVGTARMGGELFF. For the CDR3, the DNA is TGTGCCAGCAGCGTAGGGACAGCACGGATGGGCGGGGAGCTGTTTTTT.

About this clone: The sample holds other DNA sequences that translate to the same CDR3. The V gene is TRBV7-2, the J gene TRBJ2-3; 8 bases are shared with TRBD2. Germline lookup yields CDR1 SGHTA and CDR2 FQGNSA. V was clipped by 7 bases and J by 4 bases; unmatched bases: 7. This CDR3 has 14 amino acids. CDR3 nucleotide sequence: TGTGCCAGCACCCCCGGACTAGCCTCAGATACGCAGTATTTT. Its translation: CASTPGLASDTQYF.

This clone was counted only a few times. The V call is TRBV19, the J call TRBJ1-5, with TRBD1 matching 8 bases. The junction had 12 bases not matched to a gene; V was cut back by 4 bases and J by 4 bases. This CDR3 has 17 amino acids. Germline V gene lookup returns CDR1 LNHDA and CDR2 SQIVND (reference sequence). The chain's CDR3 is CASSTVQGGSFNQPQHF. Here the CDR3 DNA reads TGTGCCAGTAGTACCGTACAGGGGGGGTCTTTTAATCAGCCCCAGCATTTT.

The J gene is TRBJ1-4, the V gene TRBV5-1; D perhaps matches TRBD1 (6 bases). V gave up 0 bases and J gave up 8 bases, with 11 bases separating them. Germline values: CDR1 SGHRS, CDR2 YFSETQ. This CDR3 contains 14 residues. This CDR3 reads CASSLEGVREKLFF. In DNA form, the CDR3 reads TGCGCCAGCAGCTTGGAGGGGGTAAGAGAAAAACTGTTTTTT.

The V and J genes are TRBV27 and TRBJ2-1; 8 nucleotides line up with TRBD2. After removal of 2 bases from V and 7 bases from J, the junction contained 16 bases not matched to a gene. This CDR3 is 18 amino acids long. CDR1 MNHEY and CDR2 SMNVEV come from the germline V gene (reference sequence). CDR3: CASSLLLAGGPVLNEQFF. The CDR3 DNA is TGTGCCAGCAGTTTACTCCTGGCGGGAGGCCCAGTGTTGAATGAGCAGTTCTTC.

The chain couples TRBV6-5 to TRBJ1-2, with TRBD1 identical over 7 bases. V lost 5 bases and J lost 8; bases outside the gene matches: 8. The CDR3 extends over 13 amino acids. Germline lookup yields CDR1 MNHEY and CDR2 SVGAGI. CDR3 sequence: CASSPTGAGGYTF. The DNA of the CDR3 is TGTGCCAGCAGTCCTACAGGGGCCGGGGGCTACACCTTC.

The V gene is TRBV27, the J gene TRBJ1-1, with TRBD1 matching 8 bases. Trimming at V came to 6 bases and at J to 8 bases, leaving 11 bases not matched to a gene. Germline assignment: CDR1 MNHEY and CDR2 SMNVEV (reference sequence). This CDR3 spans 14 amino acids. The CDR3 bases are TGTGCCAGCAGCCCGGGACAGGATGGTCGAGAAGCTTTCTTT. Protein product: CASSPGQDGREAFF.

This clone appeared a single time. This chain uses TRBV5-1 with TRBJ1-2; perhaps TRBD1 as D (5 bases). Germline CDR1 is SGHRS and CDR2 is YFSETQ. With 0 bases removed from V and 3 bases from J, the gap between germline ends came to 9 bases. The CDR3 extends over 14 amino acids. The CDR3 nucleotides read TGCGCCAGCAGCTTGGGACAGAGTCACTATGGCTACACCTTC. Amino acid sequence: CASSLGQSHYGYTF.

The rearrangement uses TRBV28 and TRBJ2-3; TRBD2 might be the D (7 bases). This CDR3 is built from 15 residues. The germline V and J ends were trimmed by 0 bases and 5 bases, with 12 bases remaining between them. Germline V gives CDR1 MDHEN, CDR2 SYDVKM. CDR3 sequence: CASSLWEGGGDTQYF. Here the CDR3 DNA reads TGTGCCAGCAGTTTATGGGAGGGAGGGGGAGATACGCAGTATTTT.

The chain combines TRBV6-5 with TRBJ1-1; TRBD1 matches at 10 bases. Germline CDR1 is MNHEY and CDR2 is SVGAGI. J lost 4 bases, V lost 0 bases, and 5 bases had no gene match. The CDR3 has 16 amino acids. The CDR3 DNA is TGTGCCAGCAGTTACTCGAGACAGGGGGCAGCCACTGAAGCTTTCTTT. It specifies CASSYSRQGAATEAFF.

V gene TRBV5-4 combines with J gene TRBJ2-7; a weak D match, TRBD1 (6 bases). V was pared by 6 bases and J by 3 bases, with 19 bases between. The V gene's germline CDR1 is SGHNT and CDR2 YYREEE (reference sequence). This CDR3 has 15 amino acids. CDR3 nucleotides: TGTGCCAGCACCCTGGGGCAGGGGACGGGCTACGAGCAGTACTTC. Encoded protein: CASTLGQGTGYEQYF.

Here the CDR3 reads CASSLERAYEQYF. Written as DNA, the CDR3 is TGCGCCAGCAGCTTGGAACGAGCCTACGAGCAGTACTTC. The V call is TRBV5-1, the J call TRBJ2-7; D is unresolved. Per the germline V gene, CDR1 is SGHRS and CDR2 is YFSETQ. The CDR3 totals 13 residues. The V end was cut by 0 bases, the J end by 2 bases, with 6 bases between.

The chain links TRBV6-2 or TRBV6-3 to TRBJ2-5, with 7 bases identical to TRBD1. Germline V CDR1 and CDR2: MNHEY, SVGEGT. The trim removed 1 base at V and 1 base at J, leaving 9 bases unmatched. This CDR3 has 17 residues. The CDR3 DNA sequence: TGTGCCAGCAGTTACTATCGGGACAGCAATTTCCAAGAGACCCAGTACTTC. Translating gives CASSYYRDSNFQETQYF.

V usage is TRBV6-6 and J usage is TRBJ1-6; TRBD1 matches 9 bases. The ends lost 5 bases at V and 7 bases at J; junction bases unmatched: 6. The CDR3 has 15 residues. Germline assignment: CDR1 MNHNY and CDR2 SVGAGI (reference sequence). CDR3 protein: CASSQQGAWNSPLHF. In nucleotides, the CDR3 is TGTGCCAGCAGTCAACAGGGGGCTTGGAATTCACCCCTCCACTTT.

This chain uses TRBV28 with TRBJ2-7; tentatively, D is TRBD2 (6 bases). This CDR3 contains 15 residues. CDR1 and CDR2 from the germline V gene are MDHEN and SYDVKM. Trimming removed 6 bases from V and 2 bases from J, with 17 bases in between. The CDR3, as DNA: TGTGCCAGCAGCGCCCTGACTAGGAACGCCTACGAGCAGTACTTC. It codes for CASSALTRNAYEQYF.

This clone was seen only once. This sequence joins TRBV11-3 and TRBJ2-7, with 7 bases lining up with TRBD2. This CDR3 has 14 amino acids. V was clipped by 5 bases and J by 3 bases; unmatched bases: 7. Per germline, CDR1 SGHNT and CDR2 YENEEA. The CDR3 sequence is CASSQSGTNYEQYF. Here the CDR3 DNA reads TGTGCCAGCAGCCAGTCCGGGACTAACTACGAGCAGTACTTC.

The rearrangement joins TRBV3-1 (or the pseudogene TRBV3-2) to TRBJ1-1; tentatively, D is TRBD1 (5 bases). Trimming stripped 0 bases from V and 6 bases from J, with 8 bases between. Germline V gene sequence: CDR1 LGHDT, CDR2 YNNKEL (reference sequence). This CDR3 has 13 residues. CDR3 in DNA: TGTGCCAGCAGCCAAGACAGGGCCCCTGAAGCTTTCTTT. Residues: CASSQDRAPEAFF.

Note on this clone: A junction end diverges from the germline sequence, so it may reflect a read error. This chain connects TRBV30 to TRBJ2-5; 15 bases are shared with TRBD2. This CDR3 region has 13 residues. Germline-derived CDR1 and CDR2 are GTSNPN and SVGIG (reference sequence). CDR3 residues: CAWSGTSGRVSNF. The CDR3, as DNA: TGTGCCTGGAGTGGGACTAGCGGGAGGGTTAGTAACTTC.

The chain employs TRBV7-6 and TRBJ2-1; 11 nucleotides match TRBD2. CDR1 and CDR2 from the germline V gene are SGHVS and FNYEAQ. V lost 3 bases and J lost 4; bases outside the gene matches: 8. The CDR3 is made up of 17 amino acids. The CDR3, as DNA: TGTGCCAGCAGCTTCCACTACGGGACTAGCGGTTACAATGAGCAGTTCTTC. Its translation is CASSFHYGTSGYNEQFF.

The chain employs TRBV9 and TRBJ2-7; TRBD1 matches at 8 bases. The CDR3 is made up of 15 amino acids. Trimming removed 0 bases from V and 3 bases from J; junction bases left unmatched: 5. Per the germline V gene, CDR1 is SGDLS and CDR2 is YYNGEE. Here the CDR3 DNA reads TGTGCCAGCAGCGTAGGCCAGGGGGCCTTCTACGAGCAGTACTTC. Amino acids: CASSVGQGAFYEQYF.

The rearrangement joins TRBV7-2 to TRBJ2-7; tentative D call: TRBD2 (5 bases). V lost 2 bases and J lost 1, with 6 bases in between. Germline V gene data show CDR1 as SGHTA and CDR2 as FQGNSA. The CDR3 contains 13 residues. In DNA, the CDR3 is TGTGCCAGCAGCTTATGGAGGTCCTACGAGCAGTACTTC. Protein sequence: CASSLWRSYEQYF.

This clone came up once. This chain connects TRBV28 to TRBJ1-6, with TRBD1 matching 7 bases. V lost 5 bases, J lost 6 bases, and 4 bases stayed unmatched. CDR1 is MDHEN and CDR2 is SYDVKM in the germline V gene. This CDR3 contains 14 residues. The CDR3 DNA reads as TGTGCCAGCAGTACGACAGGGACTAATTCACCCCTCCACTTT. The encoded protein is CASSTTGTNSPLHF.

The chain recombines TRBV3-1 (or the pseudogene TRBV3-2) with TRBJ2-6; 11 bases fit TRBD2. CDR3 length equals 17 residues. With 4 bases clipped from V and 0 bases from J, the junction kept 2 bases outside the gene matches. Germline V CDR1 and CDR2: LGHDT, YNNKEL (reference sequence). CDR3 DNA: TGTGCCAGCAGCCCGCTAGCGGGGGGCTCTGGGGCCAACGTCCTGACTTTC. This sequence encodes CASSPLAGGSGANVLTF.

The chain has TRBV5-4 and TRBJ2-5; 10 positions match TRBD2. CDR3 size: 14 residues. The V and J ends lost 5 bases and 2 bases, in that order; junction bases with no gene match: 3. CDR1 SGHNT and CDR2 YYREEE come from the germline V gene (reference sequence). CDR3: CASSRTSGQETQYF. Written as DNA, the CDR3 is TGTGCCAGCAGTCGGACTAGCGGACAAGAGACCCAGTACTTC.

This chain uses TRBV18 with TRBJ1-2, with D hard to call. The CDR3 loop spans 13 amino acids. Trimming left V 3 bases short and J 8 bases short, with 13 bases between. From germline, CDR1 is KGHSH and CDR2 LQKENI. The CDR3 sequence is CASSPIARSGYTF. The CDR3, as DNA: TGTGCCAGCTCACCTATAGCGCGCTCCGGCTACACCTTC.